The T cell receptor (beta chain) under discussion was sequenced for a study of T cell repertoires in cytomegalovirus infection. Study summary: Alongside well-studied HLA-B-restricted CMV epitopes, recently identified HLA-C-restricted CMV epitopes were also used. It can be stated that public TCR beta signatures indicated CMV infection as well as a matching HLA type.

TCRdb used MiXCR to reprocess the reads, holding one entry per CDR3 protein. The sample has approximately 300,000 distinct CDR3 sequences; approximately 32% are singletons. Notes on this clonotype: Its cognate antigen is unknown.

CDR3 length equals 14 residues. Trimming pared 8 bases from V and 5 bases from J, leaving 15 bases between. CDR1 and CDR2 (germline): SGHTA, FQGNSA. Study results and limitations: Pooled public TCR beta family frequency picked out CMV carriers with the relevant HLA. CMV-specific HLA-C-restricted TCR beta clonotypes dominated the ex vivo response.

The sequencing here drew on cultured PBMCs, taken from culture after CMV antigen stimulation. The chain carries TRBV7-2 and TRBJ1-4; no clear D gene. This clonotype originated in a human donor in good health (CMV status not recorded). Some clones in this sample may be carry-over from other donors' samples. The CDR3 loop reads CASQLEVLNEKLFF. The CDR3 DNA sequence: TGTGCCAGCCAGTTAGAGGTTCTGAATGAAAAACTGTTTTTT.